Below, 28 T cell receptor beta chains from the same sample are listed, as sequenced in a study of T cells in Graves' hyperthyroidism and ophthalmopathy. From RNA transcripts, TCR beta CDR3 regions were amplified. The HTBI set primed first-round TCR CDR3 RT-PCR. TCRdb used MiXCR to reprocess the multiplex PCR reads, holding one entry per CDR3 protein. The sample records roughly 520,000 distinct CDR3 sequences, roughly a quarter being singletons. Sequencing was done on a sample of blood. These TCRs come from a woman between 25 and 40 years old with Graves' ophthalmopathy.

In DNA form, the CDR3 reads TGTGCCATCACCTCAGGACAGGGCGACGAGCAGTACTTC. Protein: CAITSGQGDEQYF. The chain employs TRBV10-3 and TRBJ2-7, with 8 bases lining up with TRBD1. Germline CDR1 and CDR2: ENHRY and SYGVKD. This CDR3 contains 13 residues. The V segment lost 7 bases and the J segment 5 bases; nucleotides outside the gene matches: 7.

At least ten counts were recorded for this clonotype. The genes are TRBV20-1 and TRBJ2-5; 8 nucleotides match TRBD1. This CDR3 spans 15 amino acids. From germline, CDR1 is DFQATT and CDR2 SNEGSKA (reference sequence). V trimming: 1 base; J trimming: 0 bases; junction bases outside the gene matches: 4. CDR3 sequence: CSARARDRNQETQYF. CDR3 DNA sequence: TGCAGTGCTAGAGCAAGGGACAGGAACCAAGAGACCCAGTACTTC.

In this sample, this clonotype turned up many times. The junction does not match germline at one end; this may be a read error. The chain links TRBV5-1 to TRBJ1-1; 8 nucleotides line up with TRBD1. Germline V gives CDR1 SGHRS, CDR2 YFSETQ. The length of the CDR3 is 13 residues. CDR3 sequence reads: CASSFTGGTEAFF. The CDR3 DNA is TGTGCCAGCAGCTTCACAGGGGGCACTGAAGCTTTCTTT.

This clonotype was detected ten times or more. J is TRBJ1-2 and V is TRBV6-5, with D unclear. This CDR3 region has 13 residues. Germline V lookup: CDR1 MNHEY, CDR2 SVGAGI. The V and J ends lost 0 bases and 7 bases respectively, with 9 bases between them. CDR3 region: CASSYSAVGGYTF. In DNA, the CDR3 is TGTGCCAGCAGTTACTCGGCAGTTGGTGGCTACACCTTC.

This chain uses TRBV6-1 with TRBJ1-1; perhaps TRBD1 as D (5 bases). CDR1 and CDR2 from the germline V gene are MNHNS and SASEGT. This CDR3 is built from 17 residues. V was pared by 0 bases and J by 2 bases, with 16 bases between. The CDR3 spells CASSEASFGGGNTEAFF. CDR3 bases: TGTGCCAGCAGTGAAGCCTCCTTTGGCGGGGGAAACACTGAAGCTTTCTTT.

The CDR3 DNA reads TGTGCCAGCAGCGGATATAGCGGGATCAGAAGCCAAGAGACCCAGTACTTC. Residues: CASSGYSGIRSQETQYF. The J gene is TRBJ2-5, the V gene TRBV11-2, with TRBD2 matching 8 bases. CDR1 and CDR2 from the germline V gene are SGHAT and FQNNGV. CDR3 size: 17 residues. The V segment lost 5 bases and the J segment 1 base; nucleotides outside the gene matches: 12.

The chain carries TRBV4-3 and TRBJ1-6, with D unclear. Trimming stripped 1 base from V and 7 bases from J, with 11 bases between. From germline, CDR1 is LGHNA and CDR2 YSLEER. CDR3 length equals 15 residues. DNA for the CDR3: TGCGCCAGCAGCCAAGTTGGTACGGGAAATTCACCCCTCCACTTT. It translates to CASSQVGTGNSPLHF.

This clonotype appeared many times. The gene calls are TRBV6-1 and TRBJ2-7; TRBD2 matches at 14 bases. CDR3 size: 15 residues. V lost 8 bases, J lost 7 bases, and 10 bases stayed unmatched. From germline, CDR1 is MNHNS and CDR2 SASEGT. The CDR3 DNA is TGTGCCAGCCCGGCGACTAGCGGGAGGGATGGAGAGCAGTACTTC. Its protein is CASPATSGRDGEQYF.

V is TRBV29-1 and J is TRBJ1-5; 8 positions agree with TRBD1. The germline gives CDR1 SQVTM, CDR2 ANQGSEA. Trimming at V came to 5 bases and at J to 3 bases, leaving 3 bases not matched to a gene. This CDR3 is 13 amino acids long. The CDR3 here is CSVKTGDNQPQHF. In DNA form, the CDR3 reads TGCAGCGTTAAGACAGGGGACAATCAGCCCCAGCATTTT.

For this clonotype: At one boundary the junction diverges from the germline segment, which might be a read error. The chain uses TRBV18 and TRBJ1-2; 7 nucleotides line up with TRBD1. The CDR3 totals 15 residues. Germline V gene lookup returns CDR1 KGHSH and CDR2 LQKENI. The CDR3 sequence: CAISPNAGSGGGYTF. Here the CDR3 DNA reads TGTGCCATCTCACCAAACGCAGGCTCAGGGGGTGGCTACACCTTC.

This clonotype was seen ten or more times. The chain is built from TRBV27 and TRBJ2-7; the D gene could be TRBD1 or TRBD2 (5 bases each). Germline V gives CDR1 MNHEY, CDR2 SMNVEV (reference sequence). The CDR3 runs 15 residues. Trimming took 4 bases from V and 1 from J, leaving 14 bases between them. The CDR3 sequence: CASSYSGTVSYEQYF. In nucleotides, the CDR3 is TGTGCCAGCAGTTACTCCGGGACGGTTTCCTACGAGCAGTACTTC.

This chain joins TRBV12-3 or TRBV12-4 and TRBJ1-2; 7 nucleotides align to TRBD1. The CDR3 has 16 residues. V lost 10 bases and J lost 3; bases outside the gene matches: 17. The CDR3, as DNA: TGTGCCAACATCGTTACAGGGGTTCTTCCTGACTATGGCTACACCTTC. Its protein is CANIVTGVLPDYGYTF.

This clonotype was recorded many times. The chain recombines TRBV3-1 with TRBJ1-2; no firm D call. V lost 0 bases to trimming and J lost 5 bases, with 16 bases between them. The CDR3 is 16 amino acids. Germline V gene data show CDR1 as LGHDT and CDR2 as YNNKEL (reference sequence). The CDR3 protein is CASSQDRLGASYGYTF. The CDR3 DNA reads TGTGCCAGCAGCCAAGACAGGTTGGGTGCGAGTTATGGCTACACCTTC.

CDR3 protein: CASSSSGGGNTIYF. CDR3 nucleotides: TGTGCCAGCAGTTCGTCGGGAGGTGGAAACACCATATATTTT. The rearrangement uses TRBV12-3 or TRBV12-4 and TRBJ1-3; D is unresolved. V was cut by 4 bases and J by 3 bases, with 10 bases left in between. The CDR3 is 14 amino acids.

This clonotype was found a few times. The chain employs TRBV4-1 and TRBJ2-2, with 9 bases lining up with TRBD1. V gave up 0 bases and J gave up 4 bases; unmatched junction bases: 12. CDR1 is MGHRA, CDR2 YSYEKL, per germline. The CDR3 has 19 amino acids. CDR3 region: CASSQDSLKGQGLTGELFF. CDR3 in DNA: TGCGCCAGCAGCCAAGATAGTTTAAAGGGACAGGGCCTCACCGGGGAGCTGTTTTTT.

A remark on this clonotype: Relative to the germline gene, one junction end is altered; a read error may explain this. This chain uses TRBV6-1 with TRBJ2-4; TRBD1 aligns across 9 bases. The CDR3 is made up of 14 amino acids. In germline, CDR1 is MNHNS, CDR2 SASEGT. This CDR3 reads CASSPRTGENIKYF. CDR3 nucleotide sequence: TGTGCCAGCAGCCCCCGGACAGGGGAAAACATTAAGTACTTC.

The V call is TRBV2, the J call TRBJ1-2; no definite D call. The CDR3 contains 14 residues. Looked up from germline, CDR1 is SNHLY and CDR2 is FYNNEI. Trimming took off 8 bases at V and 4 bases at J, with 17 bases between the two ends. The CDR3 loop is CASSLPFQLYGYTF. The CDR3 DNA is TGTGCCAGCTCACTACCGTTCCAGCTCTATGGCTACACCTTC. The whole variable domain, filled in from reference TRBV2 and TRBJ1-2, reads EPEVTQTPSHQVTQMGQEVILRCVPISNHLYFYWYRQILGQKVEFLVSFYNNEISEKSEIFDDQFSVERPDGSNFTLKIRSTKLEDSAMYFCASSLPFQLYGYTFGSGTRLTVV.

This clonotype was detected ten times or more. The V and J genes are TRBV12-3 or TRBV12-4 and TRBJ2-2; D is uncertain. There are 15 residues in the CDR3. Trimming cost V 1 base and J 6 bases, with 12 bases left between them. The CDR3 coding sequence is TGTGCCAGCAGTTTAGTGCTTTCCCTACCCGGGGAGCTGTTTTTT. Encoded protein: CASSLVLSLPGELFF.

This clonotype was found many times. The J gene is TRBJ2-7, the V gene TRBV27; 8 nucleotides match TRBD2. The CDR3 runs 13 residues. With V trimmed by 6 bases and J by 5 bases, 6 bases remained unmatched. Germline assignment: CDR1 MNHEY and CDR2 SMNVEV (reference sequence). Written as DNA, the CDR3 is TGTGCCAGCAGCTTCGGGGGGGCGGACGAGCAGTACTTC. It is translated as CASSFGGADEQYF.

About this clonotype itself: This likely comes from a read error, as the CDR3 has no conserved phenylalanine or tryptophan at its end. The DNA is left out, because the CDR3 cannot be placed on it with certainty; the CDR3 is given as TCRdb lists it. The chain is built from TRBV6-2 or TRBV6-3 and TRBJ1-1; TRBD1, the table's D call, lacks a check against the DNA. The germline V gene encodes CDR1 MNHEY and CDR2 SVGEGT. The CDR3 totals 14 residues, both ends included. The CDR3 sequence is CASNRRQGETEACV.

This clonotype came up a few times. The chain employs TRBV4-1 and TRBJ2-2; D remains ambiguous. Deletions cut 5 bases from V and 6 bases from J, with 13 bases between. There are 14 residues in the CDR3. Looked up from germline, CDR1 is MGHRA and CDR2 is YSYEKL. CDR3 bases: TGCGCCAGCAGCTCAGTGGGCGGATCCGGGGAGCTGTTTTTT. Translation gives CASSSVGGSGELFF.

The chain couples TRBV7-8 to TRBJ2-2; TRBD1 agrees at 9 bases. This CDR3 is 16 amino acids long. In germline, CDR1 is SGHVS, CDR2 FQNEAQ. With V trimmed by 5 bases and J by 7 bases, 11 bases remained unmatched. CDR3 sequence reads: CASSRNRQGEGGELFF. As DNA, the CDR3 is TGTGCCAGCAGCCGGAACCGACAGGGGGAGGGCGGGGAGCTGTTTTTT.

In this sample, this clonotype turned up many times. The V call is TRBV3-1, the J call TRBJ2-2; no firm D call. The length of the CDR3 is 14 residues. CDR1 is LGHDT, CDR2 YNNKEL, per germline (reference sequence). V lost 0 bases and J 4 bases, leaving 6 bases between the germline ends. The CDR3 region is CASSQEGFTGELFF. The CDR3, as DNA: TGTGCCAGCAGCCAAGAGGGATTCACCGGGGAGCTGTTTTTT.

The table lists this clonotype with a few counts. This may come from a read error, since a much larger clone is one base off. The chain joins TRBV7-2 to TRBJ2-7; unclear D gene. The germline CDR1 and CDR2 sequences are SGHTA and FQGNSA. There are 14 residues in the CDR3. The CDR3 bases are TGTGCCAGCAGCTTAGAAGGTTGGGCCCACGAGCGGTACTTC. Translation gives CASSLEGWAHERYF.

This clonotype was observed many times. This chain connects TRBV10-3 to TRBJ1-2; D gene unclear. CDR3 length: 13 residues. Germline assignment: CDR1 ENHRY and CDR2 SYGVKD. The V end lost 3 bases, the J end lost 5 bases, and 10 bases lay between the germline ends. The CDR3 region has the DNA TGTGCCATCAGTGACCTGCGGCTTTATGGCTACACCTTC. Its protein is CAISDLRLYGYTF.

Ten or more counts support this clonotype. The chain links TRBV6-5 to TRBJ1-1; possible D gene TRBD1, 5 bases. V gave up 10 bases and J gave up 1 base, with 13 bases separating them. CDR1 is MNHEY and CDR2 is SVGAGI in the germline V gene. This CDR3 comprises 13 residues. The CDR3 spells CAIARTSNTEAFF. For the CDR3, the DNA is TGTGCCATCGCCCGGACATCGAACACTGAAGCTTTCTTT.

This clonotype came up many times. The chain is built from TRBV20-1 and TRBJ1-2; possibly TRBD1 for D (6 bases). The V gene's germline CDR1 is DFQATT and CDR2 SNEGSKA (reference sequence). The CDR3 runs 15 residues. Trimming removed 4 bases from V and 6 bases from J, with 21 bases in between. As DNA, the CDR3 is TGCAGTGCTATCGCAGGAACAGGGAAAGTCGATGGCTACACCTTC. This encodes CSAIAGTGKVDGYTF.

This clonotype was observed many times. A read error may produce the germline difference seen at one junction end. The chain uses TRBV20-1 and TRBJ2-7; 8 nucleotides match TRBD1. The CDR3 is made up of 13 amino acids. The germline gives CDR1 DFQATT, CDR2 SNEGSKA (reference sequence). The CDR3 region has the DNA TGCAGTGCTAGATGGACAGGGCTTCGCGAGCAGTGCTTC. Translating gives CSARWTGLREQCF.